One and the same sample provided the 28 T cell receptor beta chains below, sequenced in a study of T cells in women clearing cervical HPV infection. Profiling relied on immunoSEQ multiplex PCR, and the TCRdb table lists in-frame clones only, not all of them. This repertoire includes under 45,000 clones. Sequenced: blood buffy coat. All receptors come from a woman between 18 and 69 years old with a cervical HPV16 infection that either progressed to CIN3+ or cleared (not recorded which).

Turning to this clone: The read ends 3 residues early relative to the CDR3; the germline J gene fills the gap. The chain employs TRBV9 and TRBJ1-6; a weak D match, TRBD1 (6 bases). Looked up from germline, CDR1 is SGDLS and CDR2 is YYNGEE. V lost 4 bases and J lost 2, with 10 bases in between. This CDR3 has 15 amino acids. The chain's CDR3 is CASSLGTTYNSPLHF. Partial CDR3 DNA: TGTGCCAGCAGCCTCGGGACAACCTATAATTCACCC.

Points on this clone: The read stops 3 residues short of the end of the CDR3; the missing end is completed from the germline J gene. The chain combines TRBV19 with TRBJ2-3, with 9 nucleotides matching TRBD2. Trimming at V came to 6 bases and at J to 5 bases, leaving 9 bases not matched to a gene. Germline V CDR1 and CDR2: LNHDA, SQIVND (reference sequence). This CDR3 has 15 residues. CDR3 region: CASRPLAGAGDTQYF. The DNA read from the CDR3 is TGTGCCAGTAGGCCCTTAGCGGGGGCAGGAGATACG.

In the case of this clone: The read gets to within 3 residues of the CDR3 end, and the germline J gene fills in the rest. The sample holds other DNA sequences that translate to the same CDR3. The gene calls are TRBV28 and TRBJ2-7, with TRBD1 matching over 8 bases. Trimming removed 4 bases from V and 3 bases from J; junction bases left unmatched: 5. CDR1 and CDR2 from the germline V gene are MDHEN and SYDVKM. The CDR3 length is 14 residues. This CDR3 is CASSSGDRHYEQYF. Incomplete CDR3 DNA: TGTGCCAGCAGTTCAGGGGACAGGCACTACGAG.

Remarks on this clone: Sequencing ends 3 residues short of the CDR3 end; the germline J gene provides the rest. V is TRBV7-9 and J is TRBJ1-4; D is possibly TRBD1 (6 bases). This CDR3 comprises 15 residues. Trimming removed 1 base at V and 3 bases at J, with 9 bases between. Germline V gene lookup returns CDR1 SEHNR and CDR2 FQNEAQ (reference sequence). CDR3: CASSLGDTPNEKLFF. The covered CDR3 bases are TGTGCCAGCAGCTTAGGGGACACACCTAATGAAAAA. Drawing the rest from reference TRBV7-9 and TRBJ1-4, the complete variable domain is DTGVSQNPRHKITKRGQNVTFRCDPISEHNRLYWYRQTLGQGPEFLTYFQNEAQLEKSRLLSDRFSAERPKGSFSTLEIQRTEQGDSAMYLCASSLGDTPNEKLFFGSGTQLSVL.

Remarks on this clone: The sequenced fragment ends 3 residues before the CDR3 boundary, so the rest is inferred from the germline J gene. The chain uses TRBV5-1 and TRBJ2-2; D remains ambiguous. Germline V lookup: CDR1 SGHRS, CDR2 YFSETQ. Trimming pared 5 bases from V and 2 bases from J, leaving 13 bases between. The CDR3 totals 15 residues. The CDR3 loop is CASSPFHSNTGELFF. CDR3 DNA (partial): TGCGCCAGCAGTCCCTTCCATAGTAACACCGGGGAG. Filled out from reference TRBV5-1 and TRBJ2-2, the complete variable domain reads KAGVTQTPRYLIKTRGQQVTLSCSPISGHRSVSWYQQTPGQGLQFLFEYFSETQRNKGNFPGRFSGRQFSNSRSEMNVSTLELGDSALYLCASSPFHSNTGELFFGEGSRLTVL.

With regard to this clone: The read ends 3 residues early relative to the CDR3; the germline J gene fills the gap. The chain carries TRBV7-8 and TRBJ1-2; tentatively, D is TRBD1 (6 bases). Per germline, CDR1 SGHVS and CDR2 FQNEAQ. V was shortened by 2 bases and J by 2 bases, with 12 bases between the two germline ends. CDR3 length: 15 amino acids. CDR3: CASSLYGGQNYGYTF. CDR3 DNA (partial): TGTGCCAGCAGCTTATATGGTGGACAGAACTATGGC. Variable domain in full (rest from reference TRBV7-8 and TRBJ1-2): GAGVSQSPRYKVAKRGQDVALRCDPISGHVSLFWYQQALGQGPEFLTYFQNEAQLDKSGLPSDRFFAERPEGSVSTLKIQRTQQEDSAVYLCASSLYGGQNYGYTFGSGTRLTVV.

Of note for this clone: The CDR3 end lies 3 residues beyond the end of the read and is filled in from the germline J gene. The chain is built from TRBV5-6 and TRBJ1-4; 7 nucleotides match TRBD1. CDR1 SGHDT and CDR2 YYEEEE come from the germline V gene. The CDR3 sequence is 12 residues long. J lost 4 bases, V lost 6 bases, and 0 bases had no gene match. The chain's CDR3 is CASTGGNEKLFF. The part of the CDR3 DNA that was read is TGTGCCAGCACAGGGGGTAATGAAAAA.

A word on this clone: The sequence runs out 3 residues before the end of the CDR3; the remainder is reconstructed from the germline J gene. The rearrangement links TRBV4-1 to TRBJ2-5; D is ambiguous. V was trimmed by 1 base and J by 2 bases, leaving 11 bases between them. The CDR3 spans 15 residues. CDR1 is MGHRA, CDR2 YSYEKL, per germline. The sequenced part of the CDR3 DNA is TGCGCCAGCAGCCAAGTTGGGCTACTGCAAGAGACC. As protein: CASSQVGLLQET. The entire CDR3 is CASSQVGLLQETQYF.

The CDR3 DNA, read in part, is TGTGCCATCAGTGTACAGGGGACTGGTCAGCCC. Translation gives CAISVQGTGQP. The whole CDR3 sequence is CAISVQGTGQPQHF. The V and J genes are TRBV10-3 and TRBJ1-5, with 7 bases identical to TRBD1. The CDR3 end falls 3 residues outside the read, so it is completed with the germline J gene. The CDR3 runs to 14 residues. The ends lost 4 bases at V and 6 bases at J; junction bases unmatched: 6. Germline lookup yields CDR1 ENHRY and CDR2 SYGVKD.

A note on this clone: Read sequence stops 3 residues before the CDR3 end, and the germline J gene provides the missing end. The chain uses TRBV20-1 and TRBJ2-2, with 10 bases aligning to TRBD1. The V gene's germline CDR1 is DFQATT and CDR2 SNEGSKA (reference sequence). Unmatched junction bases numbered 3, after V lost 3 bases and J lost 5 bases. This CDR3 is built from 14 residues. The CDR3 protein is CSARPGQGTGELFF. Incomplete CDR3 DNA: TGCAGTGCTAGGCCGGGACAGGGGACCGGGGAG.

A remark on this clone: The read falls 3 residues short of the CDR3 end, and the missing part is taken from the germline J gene. V usage is TRBV5-4 and J usage is TRBJ1-4; 7 nucleotides agree with TRBD1. V gave up 1 base and J gave up 6 bases; unmatched junction bases: 6. CDR3 length: 15 residues. Germline V gives CDR1 SGHNT, CDR2 YYREEE (reference sequence). The part of the CDR3 DNA that was read is TGTGCCAGCAGCTTGCCCACAGGGGACGATGAAAAA. The encoded protein is CASSLPTGDDEK. The full CDR3 reads CASSLPTGDDEKLFF.

This clone registers medium-sized by frequency. The CDR3 end falls 3 residues outside the read, so it is completed with the germline J gene. The V call is TRBV12-3 or TRBV12-4, the J call TRBJ1-1; 7 bases map to TRBD1. V gave up 1 base and J gave up 1 base; unmatched junction bases: 6. The CDR3 spans 16 residues. CDR3 DNA (partial): TGTGCCAGCAGTTTAGACAGGGGAGGCCGGAACACTGAA. Protein: CASSLDRGGRNTE. The whole CDR3 is CASSLDRGGRNTEAFF.

As concerns this clone: The read terminates 3 residues ahead of where the CDR3 ends, so the germline J gene completes it. This chain links TRBV19 with TRBJ1-1; 7 nucleotides line up with TRBD1. V shed 7 bases and J 4 bases; nucleotides not matched to a gene: 6. Per the germline V gene, CDR1 is LNHDA and CDR2 is SQIVND (reference sequence). The length of the CDR3 is 13 residues. The CDR3 DNA, read in part, is TGTGCCAGTACTTCAGGGGGTGGCACTGAA. Translated, it gives CASTSGGGTE. The CDR3 in its entirety is CASTSGGGTEAFF.

Comment on this clone: The DNA ends 3 residues before the CDR3 does, and the rest of the CDR3 is filled in from the germline J gene. The rearrangement joins TRBV11-1 to TRBJ2-7; D gene unclear. Germline CDR1 and CDR2: SGHAT and FQDESV (reference sequence). The CDR3 length is 13 residues. With 4 bases removed from V and 3 bases from J, the gap between germline ends came to 10 bases. The sequenced CDR3 bases are TGTGCCAGCAGCTCATCCTCCAGCTACGAG. Protein sequence: CASSSSSSYE. Given in full, the CDR3 is CASSSSSSYEQYF.

Concerning this clone itself: The read ends 3 residues early relative to the CDR3; the germline J gene fills the gap. The J gene is TRBJ2-3, the V gene TRBV7-9; perhaps TRBD2 as D (6 bases). The CDR3 is made up of 15 amino acids. Trimming shortened V by 5 bases and J by 0 bases, and 12 bases separated the two germline ends. Germline lookup yields CDR1 SEHNR and CDR2 FQNEAQ (reference sequence). The CDR3 reads CASSRGGTSTDTQYF. Partial CDR3 DNA: TGTGCCAGCAGCAGGGGCGGGACTAGCACAGATACG.

Remarks on this clone: The read terminates 3 residues before the CDR3 end, so the remaining end is supplied by the germline J gene. The V and J genes are TRBV5-4 and TRBJ2-5, with D possibly matching TRBD1 (6 bases). The V gene lost 3 bases and the J gene lost 3 bases, with 12 bases spanning the gap. The CDR3 length is 14 residues. Germline values: CDR1 SGHNT, CDR2 YYREEE (reference sequence). Partial CDR3 DNA: TGTGCCAGCAGCTCCGGACAGATTAAAGAGACC. The encoded protein is CASSSGQIKET. The whole CDR3 sequence is CASSSGQIKETQYF.

As for this clone: The read finishes 3 residues shy of the CDR3 end, and the germline J gene is used to complete it. This rearrangement joins TRBV20-1 to TRBJ2-1, with TRBD2 identical over 7 bases. The CDR3 extends over 15 amino acids. The J segment lost 8 bases and the V segment lost 0 bases, leaving 10 bases of the junction unmatched. The V gene's germline CDR1 is DFQATT and CDR2 SNEGSKA (reference sequence). The DNA read from the CDR3 is TGCAGTGCTAGAGATCTGGGCGGGAGCCCTTATGAG. It translates to CSARDLGGSPYE. The CDR3 in its entirety is CSARDLGGSPYEQFF.

Note on this clone: The read ends 3 residues shy of where the CDR3 ends; the end is completed using the germline J gene. The rearrangement joins TRBV2 to TRBJ1-5; 7 nucleotides line up with TRBD1. The germline V gene has CDR1 SNHLY and CDR2 FYNNEI. The CDR3 is made up of 16 amino acids. Germline trimming cut 3 bases from V and 4 bases from J; bases unmatched to any gene: 9. CDR3 sequence: CASSEISGQRNQPQHF. The CDR3 DNA, read in part, is TGTGCCAGCAGTGAGATCTCGGGACAGAGAAATCAGCCC.

Concerning this clone: Read coverage stops 3 residues before the CDR3 terminus; the germline J gene supplies the remainder. This sequence joins TRBV20-1 and TRBJ2-3; 11 bases are a match to TRBD2. Trimming removed 3 bases from V and 7 bases from J; junction bases left unmatched: 6. This CDR3 has 14 amino acids. Germline lookup yields CDR1 DFQATT and CDR2 SNEGSKA (reference sequence). The CDR3 spells CSASPGTSGNTQYF. Incomplete CDR3 DNA: TGCAGTGCTAGCCCCGGGACTAGCGGCAATACG.

As to this clone: The CDR3 goes on 3 residues after the read ends, and that part is filled in from the germline J gene. The V gene is TRBV19, the J gene TRBJ2-1; D unresolved. CDR1 is LNHDA, CDR2 SQIVND, per germline (reference sequence). The CDR3 sequence is 13 residues long. V was cut by 7 bases and J by 0 bases, with 7 bases left in between. Incomplete CDR3 DNA: TGTGCCAGTATCGGTAGCTCCTACAATGAG. Protein sequence: CASIGSSYNE. The whole CDR3 sequence is CASIGSSYNEQFF.

On this clone itself: The sequence runs out 3 residues before the end of the CDR3; the remainder is reconstructed from the germline J gene. The rearrangement uses TRBV30 and TRBJ1-6; D is unclear. The germline CDR1 and CDR2 sequences are GTSNPN and SVGIG (reference sequence). Trimming took off 3 bases at V and 1 base at J, with 4 bases between the two ends. The CDR3 totals 13 residues. The CDR3 loop is CAWSASYNSPLHF. The CDR3 DNA, read in part, is TGTGCCTGGAGCGCGTCCTATAATTCACCC.

Partial CDR3 DNA: TGTGCCAGTAGTCCCGGGACAGGGACGTCCGAG. This encodes CASSPGTGTSE. The entire CDR3 reads CASSPGTGTSEQYF. The rearrangement links TRBV19 to TRBJ2-7; TRBD1 agrees at 9 bases. The observed sequence ends 3 residues before the CDR3 terminus, with the missing tail filled in from the germline J gene. This CDR3 comprises 14 residues. CDR1 is LNHDA, CDR2 SQIVND, per germline (reference sequence). Trimming took 5 bases from V and 6 from J; bases not matched to a gene: 8.

As regards this clone: The sequence runs out 3 residues before the end of the CDR3; the remainder is reconstructed from the germline J gene. This chain connects TRBV18 to TRBJ1-6; D might be TRBD1 (5 bases). CDR3 size: 16 residues. V lost 6 bases, J lost 9 bases, and 21 bases lay in between. Germline lookup yields CDR1 KGHSH and CDR2 LQKENI. The chain's CDR3 is CASSADRGRVGSPLHF. Partial CDR3 DNA: TGTGCCAGCTCGGCCGACAGAGGAAGGGTCGGTTCACCC.

As to this clone: The sequence runs out 3 residues before the end of the CDR3; the remainder is reconstructed from the germline J gene. The chain carries TRBV5-4 and TRBJ2-7; D is unresolved. Germline assignment: CDR1 SGHNT and CDR2 YYREEE (reference sequence). The CDR3 covers 13 residues. Between the trimmed V and J ends, which lost 3 bases and 5 bases, there was a span of 12 bases. The CDR3 DNA, read in part, is TGTGCCAGCAGCTCGCCCGCAGTACACGAG. Residues: CASSSPAVHE. The CDR3 reads in full as CASSSPAVHEQYF.

The CDR3 here is CASSLRTGQETQYF. CDR3 DNA (partial): TGTGCCAGCAGCTTAAGGACAGGTCAAGAGACC. This rearrangement joins TRBV5-4 to TRBJ2-5; the match to TRBD1 covers 7 bases. Read data end 3 residues before the CDR3 end; the end is taken from the germline J gene. The germline gives CDR1 SGHNT, CDR2 YYREEE (reference sequence). This CDR3 has 14 residues. V lost 2 bases to trimming and J lost 2 bases; unmatched junction nucleotides: 3.

Of note for this clone: The DNA ends 3 residues before the CDR3 does, and the rest of the CDR3 is filled in from the germline J gene. The chain has TRBV14 and TRBJ1-2, with a tentative D call TRBD1 (5 bases). The CDR3 contains 13 residues. Germline V CDR1 and CDR2: SGHDN, FVKESK. The sequenced CDR3 bases are TGTGCCAGCAGTTCAGGGTGGATAGGCGGC. Residues: CASSSGWIGG. The complete CDR3 protein is CASSSGWIGGYTF.

Notes on this clone: The read gets to within 3 residues of the CDR3 end, and the germline J gene fills in the rest. The genes are TRBV7-9 and TRBJ2-5; D is undetermined. Per germline, CDR1 SEHNR and CDR2 FQNEAQ (reference sequence). V was cut by 5 bases and J by 3 bases, with 4 bases left in between. This CDR3 has 11 residues. The CDR3 sequence is CASSPKETQYF. The CDR3 DNA, read in part, is TGTGCCAGCAGCCCCAAAGAGACC.

A remark on this clone: The read finishes 3 residues shy of the CDR3 end, and the germline J gene is used to complete it. The chain combines TRBV20-1 with TRBJ2-7; 7 bases line up with TRBD1. Losses at the gene ends were 0 bases for V and 6 bases for J; bases not matched to a gene: 14. The CDR3 has 16 amino acids. Germline V gene lookup returns CDR1 DFQATT and CDR2 SNEGSKA (reference sequence). The chain's CDR3 is CSARDDGTALFREQYF. The sequenced part of the CDR3 DNA is TGCAGTGCTAGAGATGATGGGACAGCCCTGTTTCGCGAG.